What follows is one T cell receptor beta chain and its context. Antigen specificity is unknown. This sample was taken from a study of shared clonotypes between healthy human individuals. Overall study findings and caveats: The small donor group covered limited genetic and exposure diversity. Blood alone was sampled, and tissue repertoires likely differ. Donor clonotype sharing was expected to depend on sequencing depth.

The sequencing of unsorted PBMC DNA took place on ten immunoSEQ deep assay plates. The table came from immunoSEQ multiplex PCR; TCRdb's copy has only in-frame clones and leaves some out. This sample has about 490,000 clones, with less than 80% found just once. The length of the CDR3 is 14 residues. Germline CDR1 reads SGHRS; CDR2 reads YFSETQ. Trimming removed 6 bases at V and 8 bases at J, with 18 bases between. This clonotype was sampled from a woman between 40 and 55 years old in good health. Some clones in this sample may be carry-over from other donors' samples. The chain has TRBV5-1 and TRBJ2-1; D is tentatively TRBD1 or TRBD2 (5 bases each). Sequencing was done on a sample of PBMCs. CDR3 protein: CASTDGPGAYEQFF. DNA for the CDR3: TGCGCCAGCACCGATGGTCCCGGGGCCTATGAGCAGTTCTTC.